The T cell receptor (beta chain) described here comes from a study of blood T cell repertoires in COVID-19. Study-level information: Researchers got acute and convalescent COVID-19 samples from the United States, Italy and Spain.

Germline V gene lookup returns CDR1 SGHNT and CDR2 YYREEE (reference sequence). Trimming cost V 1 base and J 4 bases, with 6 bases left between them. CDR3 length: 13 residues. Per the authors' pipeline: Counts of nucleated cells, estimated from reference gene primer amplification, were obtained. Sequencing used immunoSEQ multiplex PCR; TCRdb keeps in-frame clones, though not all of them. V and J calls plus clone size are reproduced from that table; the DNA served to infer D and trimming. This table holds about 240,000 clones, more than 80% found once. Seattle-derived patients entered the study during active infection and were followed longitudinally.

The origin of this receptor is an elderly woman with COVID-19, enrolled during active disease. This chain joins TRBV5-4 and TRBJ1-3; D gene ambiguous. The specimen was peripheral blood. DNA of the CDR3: TGTGCCAGCAGCTTGATGGGCGGAAACACCATATATTTT. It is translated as CASSLMGGNTIYF. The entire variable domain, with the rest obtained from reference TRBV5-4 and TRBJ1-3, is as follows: ETGVTQSPTHLIKTRGQQVTLRCSSQSGHNTVSWYQQALGQGPQFIFQYYREEENGRGNFPPRFSGLQFPNYSSELNVNALELDDSALYLCASSLMGGNTIYFGEGSWLTVV.